Below are 8 T cell receptor beta chains sequenced from a single sample in a study of T cell responses to AZD1222 COVID-19 vaccine. Profiled with immunoSEQ multiplex PCR; TCRdb holds only in-frame clones, not every one. Of 100,000 to 150,000 clones listed, 70% to 90% are singletons. The sequencing here drew on peripheral blood, taken on day 0 of AZD1222 vaccination. All receptors derive from an adult in good health.

The CDR3 DNA is TGTGCCAGCAGCGGCGGGCTCGAGCAGTACTTC. This translates into CASSGGLEQYF. The chain couples TRBV7-9 to TRBJ2-7; a possible D gene is TRBD2 (5 bases). Looked up from germline, CDR1 is SEHNR and CDR2 is FQNEAQ (reference sequence). Trimming stripped 5 bases from V and 6 bases from J, with 8 bases between. The CDR3 length is 11 residues.

V is TRBV5-1 and J is TRBJ2-4; 7 nucleotides align to TRBD1. CDR1 is SGHRS and CDR2 is YFSETQ in the germline V gene. V lost 4 bases and J lost 8; bases outside the gene matches: 9. This CDR3 is 14 amino acids long. DNA of the CDR3: TGCGCCAGCAGCCACGACAGGGTTCGGGACATTCAGTACTTC. Residues: CASSHDRVRDIQYF.

The chain recombines TRBV6-5 with TRBJ1-1; 9 positions agree with TRBD1. The germline V gene encodes CDR1 MNHEY and CDR2 SVGAGI. With V trimmed by 2 bases and J by 4 bases, 5 bases remained unmatched. This CDR3 comprises 15 residues. CDR3 nucleotide sequence: TGTGCCAGCAGTTACGGGACAGGGAGGGGCACTGAAGCTTTCTTT. Amino acid sequence: CASSYGTGRGTEAFF.

V gene TRBV7-8 combines with J gene TRBJ1-6; no reliable D call. The CDR3 has 12 amino acids. Germline V gene data show CDR1 as SGHVS and CDR2 as FQNEAQ. Trimming left V 2 bases short and J 12 bases short, with 8 bases between. CDR3 in DNA: TGTGCCAGCAGCTTAATGCGGCTACCCCTCCACTTT. It translates to CASSLMRLPLHF.

V and J are TRBV6-5 and TRBJ1-2; no clear D gene. This CDR3 has 11 amino acids. Trimming cost V 8 bases and J 4 bases, with 8 bases left between them. In germline, CDR1 is MNHEY, CDR2 SVGAGI. The CDR3 is CASALIYGYTF. DNA for the CDR3: TGTGCCAGCGCACTGATCTATGGCTACACCTTC.

The chain links TRBV9 to TRBJ2-7, with TRBD1 identical over 7 bases. Trimming at V came to 0 bases and at J to 3 bases, leaving 6 bases not matched to a gene. Germline assignment: CDR1 SGDLS and CDR2 YYNGEE. CDR3 length: 15 residues. The DNA for the CDR3 is TGTGCCAGCAGCGTAGCCGGGACAGAGTACTACGAGCAGTACTTC. It encodes CASSVAGTEYYEQYF.

The J gene is TRBJ2-7, the V gene TRBV27, with 7 bases that match TRBD1. Germline CDR1 reads MNHEY; CDR2 reads SMNVEV (reference sequence). CDR3 length: 15 residues. V lost 6 bases to trimming and J lost 5 bases; unmatched junction nucleotides: 13. CDR3 in amino acids: CASSLGPGQRDEQYF. The CDR3 DNA reads TGTGCCAGCAGCTTGGGACCGGGACAGAGGGACGAGCAGTACTTC.

Comment on this clone: At one end the junction does not follow the germline gene, possibly because of a read error. This chain links TRBV28 with TRBJ2-4; D is possibly TRBD1 or TRBD2 (5 bases each). Germline CDR1 MDHEN, CDR2 SYDVKM. The CDR3 runs to 12 residues. CDR3 amino acids: CASSLNFQGEDF. The CDR3 DNA reads as TGTGCCAGCAGTTTAAATTTCCAGGGAGAAGACTTC.